This entry lists 19 T cell receptor beta chains sequenced from one sample in a study of blood T cell repertoires in COVID-19. Profiled with immunoSEQ multiplex PCR; TCRdb holds only in-frame clones, not every one. The sample records approximately 180,000 clones, 60% to 80% being singletons. The sequencing input was peripheral blood. These TCRs come from a woman in her seventies with acute or convalescent COVID-19.

V is TRBV11-2 and J is TRBJ2-2; D is perhaps TRBD2 (5 bases). V lost 6 bases and J lost 4, with 12 bases in between. Germline V gene lookup returns CDR1 SGHAT and CDR2 FQNNGV. There are 14 residues in the CDR3. The CDR3 nucleotides read TGTGCCAGCAGGGTTGGAGCGGTCACCGGGGAGCTGTTTTTT. It specifies CASRVGAVTGELFF. Based on the CDR3 plus reference TRBV11-2 and TRBJ2-2, the full variable domain is EAGVAQSPRYKIIEKRQSVAFWCNPISGHATLYWYQQILGQGPKLLIQFQNNGVVDDSQLPKDRFSAERLKGVDSTLKIQPAKLEDSAVYLCASRVGAVTGELFFGEGSRLTVL.

The V and J genes are TRBV10-1 and TRBJ1-1, with D maybe TRBD1 (5 bases). Trimming removed 0 bases from V and 6 bases from J, with 17 bases in between. CDR1 is WNHNN, CDR2 SYGVQD, per germline (reference sequence). The CDR3 is 16 amino acids. DNA for the CDR3: TGCGCCAGCAGTGAGTCCGCAGGGCCAGGGAGGTCTGAAGCTTTCTTT. Protein product: CASSESAGPGRSEAFF.

The chain carries TRBV19 and TRBJ1-6; 7 nucleotides match TRBD1. CDR1 and CDR2 (germline): LNHDA, SQIVND (reference sequence). Losses at the gene ends were 7 bases for V and 10 bases for J; bases not matched to a gene: 7. The CDR3 consists of 13 residues. CDR3 sequence reads: CASNEGAGSPLHF. DNA of the CDR3: TGTGCCAGTAACGAGGGGGCTGGATCACCCCTCCACTTT.

The chain links TRBV20-1 to TRBJ2-3; D perhaps matches TRBD2 (5 bases). CDR3 length: 11 amino acids. V lost 3 bases, J lost 7 bases, and 8 bases lay in between. Germline CDR1 and CDR2: DFQATT and SNEGSKA (reference sequence). CDR3 sequence reads: CSASRGNTQYF. Here the CDR3 DNA reads TGCAGTGCTAGCCGGGGTAATACGCAGTATTTT.

V and J are TRBV3-1 (or the pseudogene TRBV3-2) and TRBJ1-5; tentatively, D is TRBD1 (5 bases). This CDR3 is built from 14 residues. Germline V gene lookup returns CDR1 LGHDT and CDR2 YNNKEL (reference sequence). V was shortened by 3 bases and J by 1 base, with 7 bases between the two germline ends. The chain's CDR3 is CASSHSGSNQPQHF. The CDR3 coding sequence is TGTGCCAGCAGCCACTCAGGGAGCAATCAGCCCCAGCATTTT.

The CDR3 region has the DNA TGCGCCATGAGCGGGAGTATCACAGATACGCAGTATTTT. It encodes CAMSGSITDTQYF. V gene TRBV10-2 combines with J gene TRBJ2-3; 8 bases are shared with TRBD2. V lost 10 bases and J lost 2; bases outside the gene matches: 5. CDR3 length: 13 amino acids. From germline, CDR1 is WSHSY and CDR2 SAAADI.

The chain is built from TRBV3-1 (or the pseudogene TRBV3-2) and TRBJ2-5; 7 nucleotides line up with TRBD2. The CDR3 is 15 amino acids. V lost 5 bases to trimming and J lost 3 bases; unmatched junction nucleotides: 9. From germline, CDR1 is LGHDT and CDR2 YNNKEL (reference sequence). The CDR3 sequence: CASSVGTNIEETQYF. The CDR3 DNA is TGTGCCAGCAGCGTTGGGACTAACATCGAAGAGACCCAGTACTTC.

The CDR3 coding sequence is TGTGCCAGCAGTGAGACAGGAATTTATGGCTACACCTTC. Its protein is CASSETGIYGYTF. The rearrangement uses TRBV6-1 and TRBJ1-2; D is perhaps TRBD1 (6 bases). Trimming left V 3 bases short and J 5 bases short, with 10 bases between. The CDR3 length is 13 residues. CDR1 and CDR2 from the germline V gene are MNHNS and SASEGT.

V is TRBV5-1 and J is TRBJ2-1; TRBD2 matches 11 bases. In germline, CDR1 is SGHRS, CDR2 YFSETQ. This CDR3 contains 17 residues. Losses at the gene ends were 0 bases for V and 6 bases for J; bases not matched to a gene: 8. The CDR3 DNA reads as TGCGCCAGCAGCTTGGTCTTTACAACTAGCGGGGGCAATGAGCAGTTCTTC. It specifies CASSLVFTTSGGNEQFF.

The chain joins TRBV2 to TRBJ2-7; D possibly corresponds to TRBD2 (6 bases). The CDR3 contains 13 residues. The germline gives CDR1 SNHLY, CDR2 FYNNEI. Trimming left V 4 bases short and J 4 bases short, with 11 bases between. The CDR3 DNA sequence: TGTGCCAGCAGTGGCGGGGACCTTTACGAGCAGTACTTC. Residues: CASSGGDLYEQYF.

The rearrangement links TRBV6-5 to TRBJ2-3; a weak D match, TRBD1 (6 bases). Per the germline V gene, CDR1 is MNHEY and CDR2 is SVGAGI. The CDR3 contains 15 residues. With 7 bases removed from V and 3 bases from J, the gap between germline ends came to 17 bases. The DNA of the CDR3 is TGTGCCAGCAAAGAAGGGGGAGTCCAGACAGATACGCAGTATTTT. This encodes CASKEGGVQTDTQYF.

The V call is TRBV7-3, the J call TRBJ1-1; D is perhaps TRBD1 (6 bases). Per the germline V gene, CDR1 is SGHTA and CDR2 is FQGTGA. Trimming removed 8 bases from V and 1 base from J, with 17 bases in between. CDR3 size: 15 residues. The CDR3 sequence is CASGDVGAANTEAFF. For the CDR3, the DNA is TGTGCCAGCGGAGACGTGGGGGCAGCGAACACTGAAGCTTTCTTT.

The V and J genes are TRBV30 and TRBJ1-3; the D is unclear. Germline V gene data show CDR1 as GTSNPN and CDR2 as SVGIG (reference sequence). Trimming cost V 3 bases and J 3 bases, with 12 bases left between them. The CDR3 totals 14 residues. CDR3 region: CAWRKTGLGNTIYF. The CDR3 region has the DNA TGTGCCTGGAGGAAAACGGGTCTTGGAAACACCATATATTTT.

The chain has TRBV19 and TRBJ2-2; TRBD1 agrees at 10 bases. The junction had 8 bases not matched to a gene; V was cut back by 11 bases and J by 5 bases. Germline assignment: CDR1 LNHDA and CDR2 SQIVND (reference sequence). This CDR3 contains 14 residues. The CDR3 loop is CACWRTGGTGELFF. The CDR3 DNA reads TGTGCCTGTTGGCGGACAGGGGGAACCGGGGAGCTGTTTTTT.

This clone was counted only a few times. This chain joins TRBV19 and TRBJ2-1; 13 nucleotides align to TRBD2. Germline lookup yields CDR1 LNHDA and CDR2 SQIVND (reference sequence). This CDR3 has 15 amino acids. The ends lost 6 bases at V and 10 bases at J; junction bases unmatched: 9. The CDR3 DNA reads as TGTGCCAGTAGCCGGGGACTAGCGGGATTGGGGGAGCAGTTCTTC. Translation gives CASSRGLAGLGEQFF. The full variable domain, its missing parts supplied by reference TRBV19 and TRBJ2-1, is DGGITQSPKYLFRKEGQNVTLSCEQNLNHDAMYWYRQDPGQGLRLIYYSQIVNDFQKGDIAEGYSVSREKKESFPLTVTSAQKNPTAFYLCASSRGLAGLGEQFFGPGTRLTVL.

This chain joins TRBV6-1 and TRBJ1-1; D is uncertain. Per germline, CDR1 MNHNS and CDR2 SASEGT. Trimming removed 1 base from V and 5 bases from J, with 8 bases in between. The CDR3 contains 13 residues. This CDR3 is CASSEGPWTEAFF. CDR3 nucleotide sequence: TGTGCCAGCAGTGAAGGGCCGTGGACTGAAGCTTTCTTT.

The rearrangement uses TRBV14 and TRBJ2-3, with 9 bases matching TRBD2. Germline CDR1 and CDR2: SGHDN and FVKESK. The CDR3 is made up of 18 amino acids. J gave up 1 base and V 1 base, and 9 bases lay outside the gene matches. The CDR3 bases are TGTGCCAGCAGCCAAGGAAGGATGGCGGGAGGGGGCACAGATACGCAGTATTTT. Translating it yields CASSQGRMAGGGTDTQYF.

The rearrangement joins TRBV27 to TRBJ2-1, with TRBD2 matching over 12 bases. Germline V gene sequence: CDR1 MNHEY, CDR2 SMNVEV (reference sequence). The CDR3 length is 17 residues. V lost 2 bases and J lost 7; bases outside the gene matches: 9. CDR3 sequence (DNA): TGTGCCAGCAGTTTACCACGGACTAGCGGGAATATAAATGAGCAGTTCTTC. It is translated as CASSLPRTSGNINEQFF.

The J gene is TRBJ2-7, the V gene TRBV3-1 (or the pseudogene TRBV3-2); 8 bases are shared with TRBD2. Germline assignment: CDR1 LGHDT and CDR2 YNNKEL (reference sequence). This CDR3 region has 15 residues. The V segment lost 2 bases and the J segment 6 bases; nucleotides outside the gene matches: 9. The CDR3 nucleotides are TGTGCCAGCAGCCAAACTAGCGGTTCCCGTGGCGAGCAGTACTTC. It is translated as CASSQTSGSRGEQYF.